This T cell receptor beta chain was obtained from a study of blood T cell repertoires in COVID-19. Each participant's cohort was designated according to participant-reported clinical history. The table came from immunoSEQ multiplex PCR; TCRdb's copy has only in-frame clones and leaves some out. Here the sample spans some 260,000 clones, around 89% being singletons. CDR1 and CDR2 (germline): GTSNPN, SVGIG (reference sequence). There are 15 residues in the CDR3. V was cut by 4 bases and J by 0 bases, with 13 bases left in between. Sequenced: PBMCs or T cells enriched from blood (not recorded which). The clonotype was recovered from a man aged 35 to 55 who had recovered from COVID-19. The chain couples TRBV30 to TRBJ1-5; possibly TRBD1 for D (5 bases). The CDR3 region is CAWNYQGYSNQPQHF. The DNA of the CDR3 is TGTGCCTGGAATTACCAGGGTTATAGCAATCAGCCCCAGCATTTT.